This T cell receptor beta chain is drawn from a study of blood T cell repertoires in COVID-19. The overall study: There were acute and convalescent COVID-19 samples, and they came from the United States, Italy and Spain. T cells, B-cell-depleted T cells, or PBMCs supplied cDNA or gDNA.

Original processing methods: Estimates of nucleated cell counts were drawn from the amplification of reference gene primers. The protocol was immunoSEQ multiplex PCR, while the TCRdb copy is restricted to in-frame clones and leaves out a portion. D and trimming come from the DNA, and the V and J calls and clone size come from that table. The repertoire includes about 120,000 clones, around 83% of them detected once, and approximately 10% sits in the top ten. Germline CDR1 is LNHDA and CDR2 is SQIVND (reference sequence). V lost 5 bases and J lost 5, with 12 bases in between. The CDR3 loop spans 14 amino acids.

The sequencing sample was made of peripheral blood. The chain joins TRBV19 to TRBJ2-2, with D perhaps TRBD1 (8 bases). The TCR comes from a man aged 55 to 70 with acute or convalescent COVID-19. In nucleotides, the CDR3 is TGTGCCAGTAGTGGACAGGGAGGGACCGGGGAGCTGTTTTTT. Translated, it gives CASSGQGGTGELFF. Full variable domain (missing parts from reference TRBV19 and TRBJ2-2): DGGITQSPKYLFRKEGQNVTLSCEQNLNHDAMYWYRQDPGQGLRLIYYSQIVNDFQKGDIAEGYSVSREKKESFPLTVTSAQKNPTAFYLCASSGQGGTGELFFGEGSRLTVL.